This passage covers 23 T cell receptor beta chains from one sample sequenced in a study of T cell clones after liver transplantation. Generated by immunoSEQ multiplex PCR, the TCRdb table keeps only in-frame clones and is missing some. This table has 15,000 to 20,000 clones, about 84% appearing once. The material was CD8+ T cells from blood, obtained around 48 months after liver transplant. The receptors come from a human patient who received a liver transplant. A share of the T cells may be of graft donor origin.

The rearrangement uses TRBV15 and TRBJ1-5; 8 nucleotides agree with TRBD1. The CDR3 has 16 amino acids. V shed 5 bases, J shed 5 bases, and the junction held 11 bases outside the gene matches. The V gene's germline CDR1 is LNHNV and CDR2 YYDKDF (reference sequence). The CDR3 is CATSGTGRFSHQPQHF. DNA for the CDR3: TGTGCCACCAGCGGGACAGGCCGGTTTTCGCATCAGCCCCAGCATTTT.

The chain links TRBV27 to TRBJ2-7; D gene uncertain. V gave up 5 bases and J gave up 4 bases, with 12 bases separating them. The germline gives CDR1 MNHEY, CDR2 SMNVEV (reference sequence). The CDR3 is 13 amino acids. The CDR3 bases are TGTGCCAGCAGTCGGCAGCCAAGGTACGAGCAGTACTTC. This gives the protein CASSRQPRYEQYF.

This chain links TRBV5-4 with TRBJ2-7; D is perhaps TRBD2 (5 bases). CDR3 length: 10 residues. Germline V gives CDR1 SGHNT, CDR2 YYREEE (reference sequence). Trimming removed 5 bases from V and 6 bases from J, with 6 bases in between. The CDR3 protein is CASSRGEQYF. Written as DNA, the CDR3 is TGTGCCAGCAGTCGGGGCGAGCAGTACTTC.

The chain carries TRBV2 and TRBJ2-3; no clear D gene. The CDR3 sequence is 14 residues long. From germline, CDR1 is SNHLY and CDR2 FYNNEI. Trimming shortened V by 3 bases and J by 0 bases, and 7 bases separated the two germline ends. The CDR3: CASSETASTDTQYF. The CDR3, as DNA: TGTGCCAGCAGTGAGACGGCAAGCACAGATACGCAGTATTTT.

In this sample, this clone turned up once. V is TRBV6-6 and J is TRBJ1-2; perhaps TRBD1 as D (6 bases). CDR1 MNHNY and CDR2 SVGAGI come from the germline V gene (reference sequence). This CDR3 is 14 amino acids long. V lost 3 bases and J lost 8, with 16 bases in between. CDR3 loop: CASSYDPTGHGYTF. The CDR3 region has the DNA TGTGCCAGCAGTTATGACCCAACAGGGCACGGCTACACCTTC.

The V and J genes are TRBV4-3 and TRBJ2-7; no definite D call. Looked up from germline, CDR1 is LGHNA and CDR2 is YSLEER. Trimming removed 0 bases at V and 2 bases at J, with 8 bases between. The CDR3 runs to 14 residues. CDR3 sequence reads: CASSQDRGTYEQYF. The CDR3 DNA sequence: TGCGCCAGCAGCCAAGACCGAGGAACCTACGAGCAGTACTTC.

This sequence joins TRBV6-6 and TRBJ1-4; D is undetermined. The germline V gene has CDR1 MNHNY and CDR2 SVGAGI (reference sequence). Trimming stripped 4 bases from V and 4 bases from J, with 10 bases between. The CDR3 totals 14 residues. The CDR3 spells CASSSGLNNEKLFF. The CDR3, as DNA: TGTGCCAGCAGTTCCGGCCTGAATAATGAAAAACTGTTTTTT.

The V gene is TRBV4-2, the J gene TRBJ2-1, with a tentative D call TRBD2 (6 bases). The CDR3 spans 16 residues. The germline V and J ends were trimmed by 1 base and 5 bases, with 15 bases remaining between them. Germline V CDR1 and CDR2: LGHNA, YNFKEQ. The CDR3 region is CASSQGQLAINNEQFF. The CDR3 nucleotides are TGTGCCAGCAGCCAAGGTCAACTAGCCATAAACAATGAGCAGTTCTTC.

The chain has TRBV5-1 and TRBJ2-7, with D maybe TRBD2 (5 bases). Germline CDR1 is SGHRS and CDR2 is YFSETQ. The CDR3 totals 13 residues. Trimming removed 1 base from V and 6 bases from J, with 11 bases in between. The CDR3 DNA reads TGCGCCAGCAGCTTGCGACCTGGAGGCGAGCAGTACTTC. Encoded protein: CASSLRPGGEQYF.

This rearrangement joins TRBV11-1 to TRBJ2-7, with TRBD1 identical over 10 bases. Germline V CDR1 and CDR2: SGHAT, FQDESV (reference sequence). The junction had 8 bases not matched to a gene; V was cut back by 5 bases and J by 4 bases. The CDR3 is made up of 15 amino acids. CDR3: CASSADRGYSYEQYF. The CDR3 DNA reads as TGTGCCAGCAGCGCGGACAGGGGGTATAGTTACGAGCAGTACTTC. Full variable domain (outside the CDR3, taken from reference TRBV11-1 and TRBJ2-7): EAEVAQSPRYKITEKSQAVAFWCDPISGHATLYWYRQILGQGPELLVQFQDESVVDDSQLPKDRFSAERLKGVDSTLKIQPAELGDSAMYLCASSADRGYSYEQYFGPGTRLTVT.

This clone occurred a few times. CDR3 coding DNA: TGCGCCAGCAGCCAGGGGCAGGGGGGAGGCACTAATGAAAAACTGTTTTTT. It yields the protein CASSQGQGGGTNEKLFF. This sequence joins TRBV4-1 and TRBJ1-4; TRBD1 matches 7 bases. The CDR3 sequence is 17 residues long. CDR1 MGHRA and CDR2 YSYEKL come from the germline V gene. V gave up 3 bases and J gave up 2 bases; unmatched junction bases: 9.

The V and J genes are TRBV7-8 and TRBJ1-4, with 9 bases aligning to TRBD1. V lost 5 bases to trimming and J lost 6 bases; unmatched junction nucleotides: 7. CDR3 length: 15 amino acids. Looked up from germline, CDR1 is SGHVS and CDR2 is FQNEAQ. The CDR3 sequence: CASSPRQGEHEKLFF. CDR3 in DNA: TGTGCCAGCAGCCCCCGACAGGGGGAACATGAAAAACTGTTTTTT. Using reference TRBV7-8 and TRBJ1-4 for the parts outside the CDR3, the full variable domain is GAGVSQSPRYKVAKRGQDVALRCDPISGHVSLFWYQQALGQGPEFLTYFQNEAQLDKSGLPSDRFFAERPEGSVSTLKIQRTQQEDSAVYLCASSPRQGEHEKLFFGSGTQLSVL.

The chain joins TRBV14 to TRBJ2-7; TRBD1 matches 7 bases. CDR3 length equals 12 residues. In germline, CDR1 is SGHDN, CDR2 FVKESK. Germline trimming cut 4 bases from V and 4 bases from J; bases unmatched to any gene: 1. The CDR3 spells CASSPGGYEQYF. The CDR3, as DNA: TGTGCCAGCAGCCCAGGGGGATACGAGCAGTACTTC.

In DNA form, the CDR3 reads TGTGCCAGCAGCCCCAGGGACAGGGAACTAGCCAAAAACATTCAGTACTTC. It encodes CASSPRDRELAKNIQYF. J is TRBJ2-4 and V is TRBV5-5; TRBD1 aligns across 9 bases. With 4 bases clipped from V and 0 bases from J, the junction kept 8 bases outside the gene matches. Germline lookup yields CDR1 SGHKS and CDR2 YYEKEE (reference sequence). CDR3 length equals 17 residues.

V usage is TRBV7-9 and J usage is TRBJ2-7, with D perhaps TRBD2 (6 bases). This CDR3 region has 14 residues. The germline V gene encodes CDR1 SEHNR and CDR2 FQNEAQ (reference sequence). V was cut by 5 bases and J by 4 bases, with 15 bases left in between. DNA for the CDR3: TGTGCCAGCAGCCCCCGGGGAGGAATGTACGAGCAGTACTTC. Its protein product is CASSPRGGMYEQYF.

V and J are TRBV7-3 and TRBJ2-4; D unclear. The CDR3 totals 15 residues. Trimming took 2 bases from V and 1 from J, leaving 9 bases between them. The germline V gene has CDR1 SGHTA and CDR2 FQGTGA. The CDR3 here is CASSLWGNAKNIQYF. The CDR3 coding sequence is TGTGCCAGCAGCTTATGGGGAAACGCCAAAAACATTCAGTACTTC.

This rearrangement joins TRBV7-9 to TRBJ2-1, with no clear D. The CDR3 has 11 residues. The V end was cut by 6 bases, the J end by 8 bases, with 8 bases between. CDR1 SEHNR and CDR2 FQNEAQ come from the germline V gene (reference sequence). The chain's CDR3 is CASSEADEQFF. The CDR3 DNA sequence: TGTGCCAGCAGTGAGGCCGATGAGCAGTTCTTC.

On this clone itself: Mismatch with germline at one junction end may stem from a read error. The CDR3 coding sequence is TGTGCCATCAGTGAGTCAACGGGCTACGAGCAGTACTTC. Translated, it gives CAISESTGYEQYF. The chain is built from TRBV6-6 and TRBJ2-7, with D uncertain. Germline CDR1 is MNHNY and CDR2 is SVGAGI (reference sequence). CDR3 length: 13 residues.

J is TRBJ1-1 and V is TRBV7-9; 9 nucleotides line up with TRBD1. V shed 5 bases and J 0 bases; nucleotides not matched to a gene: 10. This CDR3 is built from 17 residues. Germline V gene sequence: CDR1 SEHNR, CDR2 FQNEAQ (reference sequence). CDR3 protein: CASSRGTGGRMNTEAFF. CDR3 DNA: TGTGCCAGCAGCCGCGGAACAGGGGGCCGGATGAACACTGAAGCTTTCTTT.

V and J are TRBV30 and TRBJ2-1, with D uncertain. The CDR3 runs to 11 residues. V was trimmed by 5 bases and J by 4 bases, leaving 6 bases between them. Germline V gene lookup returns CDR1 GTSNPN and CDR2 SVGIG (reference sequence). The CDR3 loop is CAWGVYNEQFF. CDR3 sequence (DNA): TGTGCCTGGGGGGTATACAATGAGCAGTTCTTC.

Here the CDR3 DNA reads TGTGCCAGCAGCTTAGGATTCGGCAGCTCTGGGGCCAACGTCCTGACTTTC. Its translation is CASSLGFGSSGANVLTF. The V and J genes are TRBV7-9 and TRBJ2-6; no reliable D call. Germline-derived CDR1 and CDR2 are SEHNR and FQNEAQ (reference sequence). CDR3 size: 17 residues. The V end lost 1 base, the J end lost 0 bases, and 10 bases lay between the germline ends. Combining the CDR3 with reference TRBV7-9 and TRBJ2-6 gives the whole variable domain DTGVSQNPRHKITKRGQNVTFRCDPISEHNRLYWYRQTLGQGPEFLTYFQNEAQLEKSRLLSDRFSAERPKGSFSTLEIQRTEQGDSAMYLCASSLGFGSSGANVLTFGAGSRLTVL.

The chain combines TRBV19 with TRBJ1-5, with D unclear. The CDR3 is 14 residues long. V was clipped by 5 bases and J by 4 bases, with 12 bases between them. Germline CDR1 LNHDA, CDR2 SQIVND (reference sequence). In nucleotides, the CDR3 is TGTGCCAGTAGTTCCCGGGTCGAAAATCAGCCCCAGCATTTT. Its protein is CASSSRVENQPQHF.

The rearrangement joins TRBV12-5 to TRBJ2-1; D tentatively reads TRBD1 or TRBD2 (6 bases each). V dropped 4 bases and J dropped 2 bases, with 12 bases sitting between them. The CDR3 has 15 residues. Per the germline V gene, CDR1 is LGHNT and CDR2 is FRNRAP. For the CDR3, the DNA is TGTGCTAGTGGTTCGGGGGCGATCCCCTACAATGAGCAGTTCTTC. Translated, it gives CASGSGAIPYNEQFF.